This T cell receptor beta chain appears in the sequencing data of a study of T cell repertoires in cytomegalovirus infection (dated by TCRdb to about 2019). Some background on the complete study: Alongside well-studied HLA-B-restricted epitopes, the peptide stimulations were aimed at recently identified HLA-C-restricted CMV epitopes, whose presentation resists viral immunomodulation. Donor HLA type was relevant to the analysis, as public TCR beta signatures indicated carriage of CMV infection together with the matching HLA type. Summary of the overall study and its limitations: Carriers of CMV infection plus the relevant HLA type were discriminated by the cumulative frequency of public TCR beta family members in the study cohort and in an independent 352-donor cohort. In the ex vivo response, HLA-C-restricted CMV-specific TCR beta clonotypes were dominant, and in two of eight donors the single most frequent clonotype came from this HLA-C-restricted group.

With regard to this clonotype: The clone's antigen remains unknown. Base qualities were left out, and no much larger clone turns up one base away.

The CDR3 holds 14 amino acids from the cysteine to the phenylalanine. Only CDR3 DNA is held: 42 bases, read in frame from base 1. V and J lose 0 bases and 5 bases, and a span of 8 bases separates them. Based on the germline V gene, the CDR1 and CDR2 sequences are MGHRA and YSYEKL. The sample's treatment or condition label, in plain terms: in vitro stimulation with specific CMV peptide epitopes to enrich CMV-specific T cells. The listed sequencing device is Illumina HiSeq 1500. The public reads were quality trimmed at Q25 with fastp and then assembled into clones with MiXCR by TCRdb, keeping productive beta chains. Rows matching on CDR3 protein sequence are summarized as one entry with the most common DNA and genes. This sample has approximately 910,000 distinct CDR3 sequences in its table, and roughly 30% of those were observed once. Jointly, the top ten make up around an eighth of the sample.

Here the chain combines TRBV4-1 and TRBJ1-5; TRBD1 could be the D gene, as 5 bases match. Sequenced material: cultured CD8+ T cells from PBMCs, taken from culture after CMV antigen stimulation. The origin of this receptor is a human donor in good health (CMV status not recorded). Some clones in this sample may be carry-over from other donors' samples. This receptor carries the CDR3 CASSQDRDDQPQHF. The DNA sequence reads TGCGCCAGCAGCCAAGACAGGGACGATCAGCCCCAGCATTTT.